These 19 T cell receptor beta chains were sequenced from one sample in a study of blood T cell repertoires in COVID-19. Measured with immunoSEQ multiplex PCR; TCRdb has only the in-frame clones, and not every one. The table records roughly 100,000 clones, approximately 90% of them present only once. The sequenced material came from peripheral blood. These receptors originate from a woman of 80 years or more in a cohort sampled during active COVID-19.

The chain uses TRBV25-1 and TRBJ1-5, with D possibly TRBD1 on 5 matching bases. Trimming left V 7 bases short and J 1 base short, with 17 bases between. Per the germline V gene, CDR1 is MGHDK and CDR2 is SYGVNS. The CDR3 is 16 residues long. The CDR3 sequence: CASTKGPRSSNQPQHF. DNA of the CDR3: TGTGCCAGCACCAAGGGGCCCCGCTCGAGCAATCAGCCCCAGCATTTT.

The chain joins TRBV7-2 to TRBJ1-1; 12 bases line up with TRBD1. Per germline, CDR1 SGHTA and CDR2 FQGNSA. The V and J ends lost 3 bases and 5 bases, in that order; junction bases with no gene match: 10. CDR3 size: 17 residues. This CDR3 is CASSFGFKGQGATEAFF. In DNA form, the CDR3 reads TGTGCCAGCAGCTTCGGTTTCAAGGGACAGGGGGCAACTGAAGCTTTCTTT.

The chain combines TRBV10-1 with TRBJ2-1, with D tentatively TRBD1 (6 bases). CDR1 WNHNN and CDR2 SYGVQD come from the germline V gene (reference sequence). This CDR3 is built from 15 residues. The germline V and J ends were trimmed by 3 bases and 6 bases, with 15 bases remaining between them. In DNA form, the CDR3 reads TGCGCCAGCAGTGACCCGGGACACCGGCGCAATGAGCAGTTCTTC. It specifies CASSDPGHRRNEQFF.

CDR3 DNA: TGTGCCAGCAGCGGGTGGGAGAGGGATCACTATGGCTACACCTTC. Its protein is CASSGWERDHYGYTF. The chain has TRBV9 and TRBJ1-2, with D unresolved. CDR1 is SGDLS, CDR2 YYNGEE, per germline. This CDR3 has 15 amino acids. The V gene lost 3 bases and the J gene lost 3 bases, with 15 bases spanning the gap.

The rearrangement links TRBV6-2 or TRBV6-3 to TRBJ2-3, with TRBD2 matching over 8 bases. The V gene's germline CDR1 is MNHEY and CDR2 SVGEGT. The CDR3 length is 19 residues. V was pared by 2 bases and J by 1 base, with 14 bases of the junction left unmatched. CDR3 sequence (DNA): TGTGCCAGCAGTTACCTCAAACCTCTAGCGGGCGGAGGCACAGATACGCAGTATTTT. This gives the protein CASSYLKPLAGGGTDTQYF.

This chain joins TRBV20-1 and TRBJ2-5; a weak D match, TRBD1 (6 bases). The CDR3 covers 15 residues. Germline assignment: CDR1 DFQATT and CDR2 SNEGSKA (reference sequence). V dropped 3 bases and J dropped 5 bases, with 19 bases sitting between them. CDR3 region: CSASPRTDLRETQYF. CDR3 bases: TGCAGTGCTAGTCCACGGACAGATTTAAGGGAGACCCAGTACTTC.

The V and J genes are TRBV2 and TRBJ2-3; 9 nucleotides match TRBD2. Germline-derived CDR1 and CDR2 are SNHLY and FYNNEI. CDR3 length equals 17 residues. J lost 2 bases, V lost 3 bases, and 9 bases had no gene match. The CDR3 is CASSDPRTSDATDTQYF. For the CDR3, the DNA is TGTGCCAGCAGTGATCCCCGGACTAGCGACGCCACAGATACGCAGTATTTT.

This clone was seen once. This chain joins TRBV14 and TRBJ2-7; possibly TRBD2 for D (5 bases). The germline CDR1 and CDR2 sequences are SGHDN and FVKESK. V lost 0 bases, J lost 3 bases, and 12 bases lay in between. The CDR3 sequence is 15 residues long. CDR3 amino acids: CASSQDVRVGYEQYF. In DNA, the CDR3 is TGTGCCAGCAGCCAAGATGTGCGGGTAGGCTACGAGCAGTACTTC.

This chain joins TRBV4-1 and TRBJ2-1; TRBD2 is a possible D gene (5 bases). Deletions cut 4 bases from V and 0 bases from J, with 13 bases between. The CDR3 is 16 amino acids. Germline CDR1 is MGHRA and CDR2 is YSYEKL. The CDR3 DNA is TGCGCCAGCAGCCTACTAGGCCTGAGCTCCTACAATGAGCAGTTCTTC. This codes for CASSLLGLSSYNEQFF.

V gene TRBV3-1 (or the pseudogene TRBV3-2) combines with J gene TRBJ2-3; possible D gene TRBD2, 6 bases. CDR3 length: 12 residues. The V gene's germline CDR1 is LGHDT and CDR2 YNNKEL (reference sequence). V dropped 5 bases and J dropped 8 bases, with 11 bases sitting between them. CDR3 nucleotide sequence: TGTGCCAGCAGCGGGGGGACTCTTACGCAGTATTTT. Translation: CASSGGTLTQYF.

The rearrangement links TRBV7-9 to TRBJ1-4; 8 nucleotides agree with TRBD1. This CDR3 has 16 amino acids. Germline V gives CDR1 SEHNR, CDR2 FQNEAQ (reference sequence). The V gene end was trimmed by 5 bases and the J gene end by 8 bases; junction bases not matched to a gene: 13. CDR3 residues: CASSPARTGQGEKLFF. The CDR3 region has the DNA TGTGCCAGCAGCCCAGCGCGGACAGGGCAGGGAGAAAAACTGTTTTTT.

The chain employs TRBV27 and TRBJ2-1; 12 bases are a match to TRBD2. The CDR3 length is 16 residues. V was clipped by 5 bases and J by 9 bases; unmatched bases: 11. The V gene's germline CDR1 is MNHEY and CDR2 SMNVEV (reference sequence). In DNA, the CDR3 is TGTGCCAGCAGTCCAAGCTGGACTAGCGGGATCAGTGAGCAGTTCTTC. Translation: CASSPSWTSGISEQFF.

The CDR3 DNA sequence: TGTGCCACCAGTGATTTACTGACTAGCGAGAGCTCCTACAATGAGCAGTTCTTC. Encoded protein: CATSDLLTSESSYNEQFF. The V and J genes are TRBV24-1 and TRBJ2-1, with TRBD2 matching over 8 bases. The CDR3 covers 18 residues. J was trimmed by 0 bases and V by 1 base; bases with no gene match: 7. Germline V gene lookup returns CDR1 KGHDR and CDR2 SFDVKD.

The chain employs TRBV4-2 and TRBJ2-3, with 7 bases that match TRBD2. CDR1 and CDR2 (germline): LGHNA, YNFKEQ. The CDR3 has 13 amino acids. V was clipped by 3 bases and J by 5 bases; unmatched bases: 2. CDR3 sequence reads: CASSQGEGDTQYF. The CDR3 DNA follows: TGTGCCAGCAGCCAGGGGGAGGGAGATACGCAGTATTTT.

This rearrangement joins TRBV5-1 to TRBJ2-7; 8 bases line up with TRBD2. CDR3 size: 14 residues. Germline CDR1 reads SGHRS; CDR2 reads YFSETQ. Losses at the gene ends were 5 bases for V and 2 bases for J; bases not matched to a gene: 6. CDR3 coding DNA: TGCGCCAGCAGAATTCAAGCGGGAGCCTACGAGCAGTACTTC. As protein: CASRIQAGAYEQYF.

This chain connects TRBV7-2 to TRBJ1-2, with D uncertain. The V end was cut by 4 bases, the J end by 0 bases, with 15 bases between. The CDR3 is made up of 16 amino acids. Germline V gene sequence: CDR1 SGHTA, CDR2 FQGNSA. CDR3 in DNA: TGTGCCAGCAGCTCCTACCCAGGTTCGACTAACTATGGCTACACCTTC. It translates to CASSSYPGSTNYGYTF.

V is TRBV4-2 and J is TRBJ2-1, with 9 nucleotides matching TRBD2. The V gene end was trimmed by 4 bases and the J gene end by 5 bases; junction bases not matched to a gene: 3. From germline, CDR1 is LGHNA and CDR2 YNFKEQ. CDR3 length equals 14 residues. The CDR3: CASSRAGGDNEQFF. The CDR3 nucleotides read TGTGCCAGCAGCCGGGCGGGAGGGGACAATGAGCAGTTCTTC.

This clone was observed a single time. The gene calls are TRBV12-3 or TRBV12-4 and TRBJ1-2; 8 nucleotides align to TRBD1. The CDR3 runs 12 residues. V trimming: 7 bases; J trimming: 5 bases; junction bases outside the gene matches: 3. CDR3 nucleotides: TGTGCCAGCACCGACAGGGGTTATGGCTACACCTTC. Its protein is CASTDRGYGYTF.

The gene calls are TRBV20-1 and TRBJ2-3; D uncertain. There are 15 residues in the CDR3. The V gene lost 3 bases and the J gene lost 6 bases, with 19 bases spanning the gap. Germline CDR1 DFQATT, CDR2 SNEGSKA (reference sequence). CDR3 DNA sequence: TGCAGTGCTAGTGGCGGCGAGGCTAACTCTGATACGCAGTATTTT. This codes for CSASGGEANSDTQYF.